Here is one T cell receptor (beta chain) with its context. The sample comes from a study of blood T cell repertoires in COVID-19. Background on the study: T cells, B-cell-depleted T cells, or PBMCs provided the cDNA or gDNA that served as material.

Original handling: Counts of nucleated cells, estimated from reference gene primer amplification, were obtained. Profiling relied on immunoSEQ multiplex PCR, and the TCRdb table lists in-frame clones only, not all of them. V and J calls plus clone size are reproduced from that table; the DNA served to infer D and trimming. The sample has 200,000 or so clones, around 82% seen once; the top ten hold about 2.4%. The J segment lost 4 bases and the V segment lost 3 bases, leaving 3 bases of the junction unmatched. The CDR3 runs to 13 residues. CDR1 and CDR2 from the germline V gene are SGDLS and YYNGEE. The gene calls are TRBV9 and TRBJ1-1; 7 nucleotides match TRBD1. The sequencing sample was made of peripheral blood. This TCR derives from an older woman with acute or convalescent COVID-19. The CDR3 DNA sequence: TGTGCCAGCAGCGCTGGGACAGCCACTGAAGCTTTCTTT. Amino acid sequence: CASSAGTATEAFF.